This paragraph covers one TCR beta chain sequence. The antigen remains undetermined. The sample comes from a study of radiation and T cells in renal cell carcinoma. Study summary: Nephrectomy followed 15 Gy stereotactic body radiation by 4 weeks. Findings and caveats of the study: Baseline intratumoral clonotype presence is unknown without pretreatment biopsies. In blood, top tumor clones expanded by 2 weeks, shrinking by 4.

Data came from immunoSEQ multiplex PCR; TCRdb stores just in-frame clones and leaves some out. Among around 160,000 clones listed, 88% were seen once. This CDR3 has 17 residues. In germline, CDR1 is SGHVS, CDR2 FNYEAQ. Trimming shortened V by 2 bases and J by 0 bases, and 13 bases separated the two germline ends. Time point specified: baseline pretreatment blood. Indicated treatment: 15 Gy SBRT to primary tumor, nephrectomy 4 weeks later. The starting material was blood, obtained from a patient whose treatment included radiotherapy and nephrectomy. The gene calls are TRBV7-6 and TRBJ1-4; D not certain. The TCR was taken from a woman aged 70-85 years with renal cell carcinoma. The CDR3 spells CASSLRSLEATNEKLFF. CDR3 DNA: TGTGCCAGCAGCTTAAGGAGTCTGGAGGCAACTAATGAAAAACTGTTTTTT.